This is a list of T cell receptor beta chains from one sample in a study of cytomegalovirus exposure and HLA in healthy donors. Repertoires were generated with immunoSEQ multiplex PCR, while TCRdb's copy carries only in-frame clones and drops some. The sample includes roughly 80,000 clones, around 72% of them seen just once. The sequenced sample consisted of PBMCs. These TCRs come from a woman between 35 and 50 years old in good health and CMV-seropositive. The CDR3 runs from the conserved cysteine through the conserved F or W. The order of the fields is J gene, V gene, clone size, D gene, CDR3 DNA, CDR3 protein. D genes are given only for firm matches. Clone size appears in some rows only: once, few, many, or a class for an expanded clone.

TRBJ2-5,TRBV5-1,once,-,TGCGCCAGCAGCTTGGGGGCGGGGCAAGAGACCCAGTACTTC,CASSLGAGQETQYF
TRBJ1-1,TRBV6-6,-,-,TGTGCCAGCAGAAACGAGGGCCCCAACACTGAAGCTTTCTTT,CASRNEGPNTEAFF
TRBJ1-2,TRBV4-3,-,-,TGCGCCAGCAGCCTCTTCAGGGGAGCCCCCGGATACTATGGCTACACCTTC,CASSLFRGAPGYYGYTF
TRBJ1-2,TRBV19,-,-,TGTGCCAGTACTCGGGGAAGCAACTATGGCTACACCTTC,CASTRGSNYGYTF
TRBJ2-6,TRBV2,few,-,TGTGCCAGCCACGGCTCTGGGGCCAACGTCCTGACTTTC,CASHGSGANVLTF
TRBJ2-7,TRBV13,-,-,TGTGCCAGCAGCTCCCGGACAATTTCCTACGAGCAGTACTTC,CASSSRTISYEQYF
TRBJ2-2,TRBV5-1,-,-,TGCGCCAGCAGCTTGGTCGGGGAGGCCGGGGAGCTGTTTTTT,CASSLVGEAGELFF
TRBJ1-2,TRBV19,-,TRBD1,TGTGCCAGTAGTAGCCGGGGACAGGGGAAGTATGGCTACACCTTC,CASSSRGQGKYGYTF
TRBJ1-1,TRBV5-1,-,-,TGCGCCAGCAGCTTGGCGACACCGAACACTGAAGCTTTCTTT,CASSLATPNTEAFF
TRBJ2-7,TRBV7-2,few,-,TGTGCCAGCAGCTTAGGTCTCGAGCCCCCCGAGCAGTACTTC,CASSLGLEPPEQYF
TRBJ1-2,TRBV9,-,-,TGTGCCAGCAGCGTAGTTTCGGAGAGCTATGGCTACACCTTC,CASSVVSESYGYTF
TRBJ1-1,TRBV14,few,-,TGTGCCAGCAGCCAAGTCAGGGATGTTGAAGCTTTCTTT,CASSQVRDVEAFF
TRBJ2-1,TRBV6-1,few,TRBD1,TGTGCCAGCAGTGGACAGGGGTACTACAATGAGCAGTTCTTC,CASSGQGYYNEQFF
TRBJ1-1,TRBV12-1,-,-,TGTGCCAGCAGCTCAAACAGGGGGCGGAGGAACACTGAAGCTTTCTTT,CASSSNRGRRNTEAFF
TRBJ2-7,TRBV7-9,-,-,TGTGCCAGCAGCCACCGGGACTCCTCCTACGAGCAGTACTTC,CASSHRDSSYEQYF
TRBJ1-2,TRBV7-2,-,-,TGTGCCAGCAGAGAGGGGGAGGGCGACTACACCTTC,CASREGEGDYTF
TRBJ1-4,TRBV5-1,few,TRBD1,TGCGCCAGCAGCTCGACAGGGATAGAACTGTTTTTT,CASSSTGIELFF
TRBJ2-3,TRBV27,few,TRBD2,TGTGCCAGCAGAAACCGGGGACTAGCGACAGATACGCAGTATTTT,CASRNRGLATDTQYF
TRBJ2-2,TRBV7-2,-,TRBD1,TGTGCCAGCAGCCCTCTATGGTCCGGACAGGTCTTCGGGGAGCTGTTTTTT,CASSPLWSGQVFGELFF
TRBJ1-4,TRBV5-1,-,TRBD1,TGCGCCAGCAGCTCTCCGGGACAGGGAAATGAAAAACTGTTTTTT,CASSSPGQGNEKLFF
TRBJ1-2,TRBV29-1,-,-,TGCGGGGGGAGAGGTGGGAATGGCTACACCTTC,CGGRGGNGYTF
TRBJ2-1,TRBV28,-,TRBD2,TGTGCCAGCAGTTTTGAGGGGTCCGGGAGGGCGGGAACCTACAATGAGCAGTTCTTC,CASSFEGSGRAGTYNEQFF
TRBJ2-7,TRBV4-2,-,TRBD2,TGTGCCAGCAGCCAAGTGCTAATGGGGGGGAATAAGGGCGAGCAGTACTTC,CASSQVLMGGNKGEQYF
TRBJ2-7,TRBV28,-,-,TGTGCCAGCAGTCCGAGCAGGACCTACGAGCAGTACTTC,CASSPSRTYEQYF
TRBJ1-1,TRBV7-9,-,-,TGTGCCAGCAGCTTTGGTCAGAATGAAGCTTTCTTT,CASSFGQNEAFF
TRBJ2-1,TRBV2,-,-,TGTGCCAGCATCTCGCGCGAGGCCTTCAATGAGCAGTTCTTC,CASISREAFNEQFF
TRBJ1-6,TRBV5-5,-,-,TGTGCCAGCAGCCTCGATCCGAACTCAGGTTCACCCCTCCACTTT,CASSLDPNSGSPLHF
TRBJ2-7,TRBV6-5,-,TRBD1,TGTGCCAGCAGTTCAACCGGACAGGGAAGACACGAGCAGTACTTC,CASSSTGQGRHEQYF
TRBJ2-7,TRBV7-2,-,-,TGTGCCAGCAGCAGCCGGACAAGATCCTACGAGCAGTACTTC,CASSSRTRSYEQYF
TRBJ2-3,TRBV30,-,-,TGTGCCTCTGGTAAAGCGGGGATGAGGGGGGGTACGCAGTATTTT,CASGKAGMRGGTQYF
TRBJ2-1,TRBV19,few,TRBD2,TGTGCCAGTAGTATAGGACTAGCGGGAACCTACAATGAGCAGTTCTTC,CASSIGLAGTYNEQFF
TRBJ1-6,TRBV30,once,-,TGTGCCTGGAGAGGGGACTCCTATAATTCACCCCTCCACTTT,CAWRGDSYNSPLHF
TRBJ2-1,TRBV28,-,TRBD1,TGTGCCAGCACTCGCGACAGGGTAGTCAATGAGCAGTTCTTC,CASTRDRVVNEQFF
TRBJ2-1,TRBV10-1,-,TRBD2,TGCGCCAGCAGTGCGGCTAGCGGGAGTTACAATGAGCAGTTCTTC,CASSAASGSYNEQFF
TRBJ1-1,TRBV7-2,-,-,TGTGCCAGCAGCTTAGGAGGCTCCCGGGTTGAAGCTTTCTTT,CASSLGGSRVEAFF
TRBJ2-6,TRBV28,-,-,TGTGCCAGCAGCTACCCCGGGTCTGGGGCCAACGTCCTGACTTTC,CASSYPGSGANVLTF
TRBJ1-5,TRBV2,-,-,TGTGCCAGCAGTGTTAGGGGTCCGCAAAATAGCAATCAGCCCCAGCATTTT,CASSVRGPQNSNQPQHF
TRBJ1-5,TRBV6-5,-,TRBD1,TGTGCCAGCAGGGGGACAGGGCGTAATCAGCCCCAGCATTTT,CASRGTGRNQPQHF
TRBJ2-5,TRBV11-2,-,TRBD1,TGTGCCAGCAGCGCCGAACAGGGGAACCAAGAGACCCAGTACTTC,CASSAEQGNQETQYF
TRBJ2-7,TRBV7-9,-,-,TGTGCCAGCAGCTTCGGGGGAGGCTACGAGCAGTACTTC,CASSFGGGYEQYF
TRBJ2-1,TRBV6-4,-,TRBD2,TGTGCCAGCAGTCGGGGCGGGGGGGCCTACGAGCAGTTCTTC,CASSRGGGAYEQFF
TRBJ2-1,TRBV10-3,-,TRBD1,TGTGCCATCAGTGAACTAAAACAGGGGGGCAATGAGCAGTTCTTC,CAISELKQGGNEQFF
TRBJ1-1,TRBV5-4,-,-,TGTGCCAGCAGCTTGCGAGCGGGGAACACTGAAGCTTTCTTT,CASSLRAGNTEAFF
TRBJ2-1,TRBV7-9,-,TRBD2,TGTGCCAGCAGCTTAGGACTAGCGGGGGCCGGGACTGAGCAGTTCTTC,CASSLGLAGAGTEQFF
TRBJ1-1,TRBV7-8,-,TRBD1,TGTGCCAGCAGCCTCCGGGACAGGGCCCAGAACACTGAAGCTTTCTTT,CASSLRDRAQNTEAFF
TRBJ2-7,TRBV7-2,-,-,TGTGCCAGCAGCTCTTCGATTCAGGGGTCTACCTACGAGCAGTACTTC,CASSSSIQGSTYEQYF
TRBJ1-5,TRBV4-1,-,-,TGCGCCAGCAGCCAAGATGGTCCAGGGAGGGAGCCCCAGCATTTT,CASSQDGPGREPQHF
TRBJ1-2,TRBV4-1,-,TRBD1,TGCGCCAGCAGTTATCCGGGACAGGGGGTCTATGGCTACACCTTC,CASSYPGQGVYGYTF
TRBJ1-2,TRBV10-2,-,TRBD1,TGCGCCAGCAGTGATCGGAACAGGGGGAACTATGGCTACACCTTC,CASSDRNRGNYGYTF
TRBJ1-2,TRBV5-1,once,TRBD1,TGCGCCAGCAGCTTGGCTAGGACAGGGAGCAACTATGGCTACACCTTC,CASSLARTGSNYGYTF